Below are 7 T cell receptor beta chains sequenced from a single sample in a study of T cells in Graves' hyperthyroidism and ophthalmopathy. What was amplified from RNA transcripts were TCR beta CDR3 regions. Initially, a first-round RT-PCR of the TCR CDR3 employed the HTBI primer set. Via MiXCR, TCRdb re-called the multiplex PCR reads, giving one row per CDR3 protein. The top ten hold roughly a fifth of the sample, which has about 370,000 distinct CDR3 sequences, 13% to 15% seen once. The sequencing sample was made of blood. These receptors all stem from a woman between 55 and 75 years old with Graves' ophthalmopathy.

The CDR3 reads CASSPILIFNQPQHF. The CDR3 nucleotides read TGCGCCAGCAGCCCGATCCTGATCTTTAATCAGCCCCAGCATTTT. The rearrangement uses TRBV4-1 and TRBJ1-5; D is unclear. CDR3 length: 15 residues. V was clipped by 4 bases and J by 4 bases, with 14 bases between them. Germline V lookup: CDR1 MGHRA, CDR2 YSYEKL.

The sample holds many counts of this clonotype. The chain uses TRBV6-5 and TRBJ2-5; D gene uncertain. The ends were cut back, 0 bases at V and 4 bases at J, with 15 bases in the middle. CDR3 length: 16 amino acids. The germline V gene encodes CDR1 MNHEY and CDR2 SVGAGI. The CDR3 protein is CASSYSSLTLAETQYF. The CDR3 coding sequence is TGTGCCAGCAGTTACTCGTCCTTAACCTTAGCAGAGACCCAGTACTTC.

This clonotype was observed many times. The chain is built from TRBV2 and TRBJ2-7; D unclear. This CDR3 has 12 residues. V lost 6 bases and J 0 bases, leaving 6 bases between the germline ends. From germline, CDR1 is SNHLY and CDR2 FYNNEI. DNA of the CDR3: TGTGCCAGCAGGGCAAACTCCTACGAGCAGTACTTC. Protein product: CASRANSYEQYF.

A word on this clonotype: One end of the junction fails to match germline, which may point to a read error. The chain links TRBV20-1 to TRBJ2-7; 11 bases line up with TRBD2. Looked up from germline, CDR1 is DFQATT and CDR2 is SNEGSKA (reference sequence). The CDR3 is 13 amino acids. CDR3 coding DNA: TGCAGTGCTAGAGCTAGCGGGAGGTACGGGCAGTACTTC. It encodes CSARASGRYGQYF.

Only one count was recorded for this clonotype. V usage is TRBV5-5 and J usage is TRBJ1-3; D is unclear. The CDR3 is 16 amino acids. Germline V CDR1 and CDR2: SGHKS, YYEKEE (reference sequence). The V end lost 2 bases, the J end lost 0 bases, and 12 bases lay between the germline ends. The CDR3 spells CASSLRPPNSGNTIYF. The CDR3 DNA reads TGTGCCAGCAGCTTAAGGCCCCCAAACTCTGGAAACACCATATATTTT.

This chain joins TRBV29-1 and TRBJ2-3; 7 positions match TRBD2. The CDR3 totals 17 residues. V lost 0 bases and J lost 2; bases outside the gene matches: 11. CDR1 and CDR2 (germline): SQVTM, ANQGSEA. CDR3 residues: CSVEDQGPSGNTDTQYF. The CDR3 bases are TGCAGCGTTGAAGATCAGGGTCCTAGCGGTAACACAGATACGCAGTATTTT.

This clonotype was observed a few times. The chain uses TRBV29-1 and TRBJ2-7; maybe TRBD2 (6 bases). The CDR3 runs to 15 residues. The germline V and J ends were trimmed by 1 base and 2 bases, with 15 bases remaining between them. Germline V lookup: CDR1 SQVTM, CDR2 ANQGSEA. CDR3 in amino acids: CSVEGFGGFTYEQYF. The CDR3 bases are TGCAGCGTTGAAGGTTTTGGGGGGTTTACCTACGAGCAGTACTTC.